The clone carrying this T cell receptor (beta chain) was counted a few times. The CDR3 loop spans 14 amino acids. CDR1 is SNHLY and CDR2 is FYNNEI in the germline V gene. The ends lost 4 bases at V and 2 bases at J; junction bases unmatched: 4. Selection for sequencing was limited to patients who had shown CD8+CD57+ cell expansion by flow cytometry. No therapy was given to patients before blood sampling. This entry comes from a study of CD8+CD57+ T cells in acquired aplastic anemia. Study at large: Quantities of DNA derived from sorted CD4+ and CD8+ cells averaged 3.2 ug.

Using genomic DNA as the template, TCR beta VDJ and CDR3 profiling was carried out. One entry per CDR3 protein results from TCRdb running MiXCR on the reads. The sample records around 180,000 distinct CDR3 sequences, 48% being singletons. This sequence was found in a human donor with aplastic anemia. Sequenced material: sorted CD4+, CD8+, or CD8+CD57+ T cells (not recorded which) from PBMCs. V is TRBV2 and J is TRBJ2-7; 8 bases agree with TRBD1. DNA of the CDR3: TGTGCCAGCAGTGGTCAGACAGGGGCCTACGAGCAGTACTTC. As protein: CASSGQTGAYEQYF.